Sequencing of this T cell receptor beta chain was carried out in a study of early stage breast cancer tumors. The overall study: Around 10-fold was the mean read coverage per sample.

Per germline, CDR1 MDHEN and CDR2 SYDVKM. V was clipped by 6 bases and J by 5 bases; unmatched bases: 8. This CDR3 is built from 15 residues. The method was immunoSEQ multiplex PCR; TCRdb's version includes in-frame clones alone and lacks a portion of them. The sample consists of some 28,000 clones, 80% of them appearing once. The TCR was taken from a person aged 55 to 75 with breast cancer. This chain links TRBV28 with TRBJ2-2; 8 nucleotides line up with TRBD1. Sequenced material: blood. CDR3 bases: TGTGCCAGCAGAGAATCAGGGGGCCGGACCGGGGAGCTGTTTTTT. This encodes CASRESGGRTGELFF.